This TCR beta chain was obtained from a study of cytomegalovirus exposure and HLA in healthy donors (dated by TCRdb to the late 2010s). For the study in its entirety: In an earlier analysis of under 600 of the donors, 276 Gb of sequence data and 100 million or so unique TCR beta sequences from 150 million to 200 million T cells were reported. An early release that covered about 600 HLA-typed donors contained about 290 gigabases of sequencing data and around 85 million unique TCR sequences. Of the 300 to 500 genotyped donors, 81% were placed in the genetic ancestry cluster associated with self-reported Caucasian donors. The study aimed to test whether cataloging public T cell receptors could reveal signatures of past pathogen exposure. Using immunosequencing, the study profiled T cell repertoires from 666 subjects and related those repertoires to cytomegalovirus serostatus. Along with the approximately 700-subject first cohort, a separate validation cohort of approximately 110 different subjects was used. To predict cytomegalovirus infection status, the study combined high-throughput TCR immunosequencing, statistical association of individual TCRs with disease status, and machine learning. In a later analysis, previously published TCR beta repertoires from 500 to 750 donors were re-analyzed and high-resolution HLA genotyping was added so that TCR occurrence patterns could be studied. Rather than using new phenotypic data, the later analysis identified candidate immune exposures from TCR beta sequences and from how often those sequences occurred across donors. In an earlier analysis of 587 of the donors, high-throughput TCR beta sequencing was used to judge whether each TCR beta V gene segment behaved as functional or pseudogenic. Donor age, sex, ethnicity and CMV serostatus were collected together with the repertoire data. In a later genetic analysis, genome-wide SNP genotypes for about three fifths of the roughly 670 donors were used, and that subset was treated as a discovery cohort. Every discovery cohort repertoire had been produced on one sequencing platform. Both class I and class II loci were covered by HLA typing, at four-digit resolution. The number of typed donors differed by locus: about 620-630 for A, B, C, DRB1 and DQB1; some 540 for DQA1; 606 for DPA1; and roughly 490 for DPB1. Several DR-DQ haplotypes were treated as single units for association and clustering because of strong linkage in the cohort. On average, about 240,000 unique TCR beta nucleotide sequences were sequenced per donor among a few hundred genotyped donors of the cohort, with roughly 18% of those sequences being non-productive.

The CDR3 measures 13 amino acids from cysteine to phenylalanine. Solely the CDR3 DNA is kept, with 39 bases framed from the first base. Relative to germline, V is 3 bases shorter and J is 5 bases shorter, with 7 bases between their ends. CDR1 and CDR2, looked up from the germline V gene, are KGHSH and LQKENI. The full study reports these points: An association between a missense DCLRE1C variant and V-gene and J-gene trimming of TCR beta chains was found in a later genetic analysis and replicated in an independent cohort. In an earlier analysis of more than 500 of the donors, most TCR beta V segments appeared in productive rearrangements about 87% or about 30% of the time, broadly matching IMGT annotations. Immune exposure information for the cohort was limited to CMV serostatus. Strong co-occurrence of HLA alleles, especially DR and DQ, made assigning TCR associations to individual alleles difficult. A later analysis found that HLA-associated TCR beta chains were more clonally expanded and had lower generation probabilities than equally common non-associated chains. The earlier analysis of almost 600 of the donors excluded around 17 rarely observed V segments, including chromosome 9 orphons, because counts were too low. Correlated functional status among segregating V segments might be attributable to linkage disequilibrium, but an unknown experimental factor could not be ruled out. A cluster of highly shared sequence variants was judged likely to represent a technical artifact of the sequencing pipeline. A further reported finding was that TCR beta sequences accurately predicted the HLA-A and HLA-B alleles for most subjects in the first cohort. A later analysis reported that several top co-occurrence clusters appeared linked to parvovirus B19, influenza, CMV and Epstein-Barr virus. Three of the identified cytomegalovirus-associated TCR beta chains were confirmed in vitro to be specific for cytomegalovirus antigens. In a later analysis, the rate of TCR association differed among HLA loci, with DRB1 alleles having the most associated TCRs and HLA-C alleles having the fewest. According to the authors, the approach could potentially be generalized to other disease states and immunological phenotypes. Because the 87-base-pair reads could not distinguish some IMGT-functional V segments, including TRBV6-2 and TRBV6-3, those segments were excluded. Because some donors lacked HLA typing at each locus, the association tests relied only on the typed subset. According to a later analysis, most CMV-associated TCR beta chains appeared to be HLA-restricted, and the HLA associations seemed to be driven largely by CMV exposure. In both the original and validation cohorts, the classifier was reported to diagnose cytomegalovirus status with high specificity and sensitivity. A later analysis associated about 16,000 TCR beta sequences with specific HLA alleles at a false discovery rate of 0.05. Most TCR sequences were observed very rarely across donors, whereas some public TCRs were present in many individuals. Compared with the roughly 600-donor mean, donors in an Asian-associated ancestry cluster had fewer N-insertions in productive TCRs, according to a later genetic analysis. In the study, some 160 TCR beta chains were listed as associated with cytomegalovirus. Roughly uniform sequencing depth across donors was assumed in presence/absence analyses, although this assumption may not hold. In this cohort, only TCR beta chains were sequenced, and detectable features were limited by the absence of alpha or paired-chain data.

The cohort consisted of 650 to 700 healthy bone marrow donors. Cohort members were all nominally healthy when sampled, although unrecorded immune exposures were likely present. The donor tested CMV seronegative and was one of the 352 seronegative cohort members. A peripheral blood sample was provided by each donor, and peripheral blood mononuclear cells were used for TCR beta sequencing. The Qiagen DNeasy Blood Extraction Kit was used to extract genomic DNA from the blood cell samples. The method was the immunoSEQ multiplex PCR assay. The multiplex PCR relied on a mix of 60 forward primers for TCR Vbeta segments and 13 reverse primers for TCR Jbeta segments. The CDR3 region of rearranged TCR beta genes was amplified from genomic DNA with a multiplex PCR assay. Amplified TCR beta libraries were sequenced as 87-base-pair reads on the Illumina HiSeq System. Regarding the original processing steps: A later analysis counted tens of millions of unique TCR beta chains across the 550 to 750 repertoires, and 9.5 million to 11 million of these chains were shared by at least two donors. A nearest-neighbor algorithm error-corrected the raw reads and collapsed the reads into unique sequences, merging closely related sequences to remove PCR and sequencing errors. CDR3 sequences were aligned to IMGT reference sequences to assign V, D and J gene segments. For a sequence to be retained, at least a six-nucleotide match to both a V gene segment and a J gene segment was required. A rearrangement was called productive if the CDR3 had no stop codons and remained in frame with V and J, and every other rearrangement was called non-productive. Following IMGT convention, CDR3 was defined as the stretch from the second conserved V-encoded cysteine up to the conserved J-encoded phenylalanine. In an earlier analysis of approximately 590 of the donors, sequences lacking an unambiguous match to a single V gene segment were excluded. In an earlier analysis of 450 to 700 of the donors, V segments were called functional above 56.7% productive rearrangements and were called segregating when the between-donor standard deviation exceeded 5%. A statistical classification framework was built to diagnose cytomegalovirus status from the catalog of TCR beta chain sequences. In a later analysis, TCR nucleotide sequences were compared against IMGT/GENE-DB human TR gene sequences so that V and J genes could be assigned. A later analysis assigned CDR3 sequences and most-parsimonious VDJ recombination scenarios with the TCRdist pipeline. A later analysis defined each TCR beta chain by its CDR3 amino acid sequence plus V-gene family, and excluded reads lacking a unique V-gene family. As a way to deal with suspected cross-contamination and a sequencing artifact, a later analysis dropped under 600 nucleotide sequences that were highly shared and had low generation probability. In a later analysis, a clonal expansion index was calculated for each public chain from normalized within-repertoire ranks of inferred template counts. Generation probabilities in a later analysis came from a VDJ recombination model fitted to out-of-frame rearrangements, and those results were checked against IGoR. Hypergeometric tests were used in a later analysis to score TCR-TCR, TCR-HLA and TCR-CMV co-occurrence, with a repertoire-size bias correction applied to the TCR pairs. A later analysis estimated false discovery rates by permuting HLA or CMV assignments 20 times. A later analysis grouped co-occurring TCRs with DBSCAN, adding TCRdist sequence similarity when clustering within HLA-allele-positive subsets. For co-occurrence clustering, repertoires with fewer than 30,000 or more than 120,000 public chains were excluded, along with roughly five repertoires with anomalous nucleotide sharing. Sourced from immuneACCESS, this table was stored by TCRdb with only in-frame sequences that have V and J called. A share of the clones is absent; for the studies checked, an unresolved V gene accounts for under half, and the remainder has no known explanation. V and J calls and clone size follow that table, whereas D and trimming were derived from the DNA. The sample table records some 180,000 clones; about 80% of these occur just once. Of the sample, less than 2% falls within the top ten clones.

Worth noting for this clone: Which antigen it targets is not known. No much larger clonotype is one base removed from it; base qualities were not supplied.

Sequences were obtained from PBMCs. Rearrangement joined TRBV18 to TRBJ1-4; no D gene call is confident. The receptor comes from a man aged 40-50 years in good health and CMV-seronegative. The DNA sequence is TGTGCCAGCTCACCGGCCGCAAATGAAAAACTGTTTTTT. Translated, it gives CASSPAANEKLFF.